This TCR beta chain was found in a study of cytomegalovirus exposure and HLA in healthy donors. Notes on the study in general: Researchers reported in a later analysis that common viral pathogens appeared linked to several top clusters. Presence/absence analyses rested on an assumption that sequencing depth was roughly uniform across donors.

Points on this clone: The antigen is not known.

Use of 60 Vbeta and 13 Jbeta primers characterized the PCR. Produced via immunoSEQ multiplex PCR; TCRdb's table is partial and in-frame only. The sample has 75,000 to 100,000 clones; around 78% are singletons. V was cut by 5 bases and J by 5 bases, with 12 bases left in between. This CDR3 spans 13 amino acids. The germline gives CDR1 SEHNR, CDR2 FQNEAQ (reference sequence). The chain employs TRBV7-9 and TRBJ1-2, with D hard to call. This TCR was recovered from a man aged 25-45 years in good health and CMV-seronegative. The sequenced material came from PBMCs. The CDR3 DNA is TGTGCCAGCAGCCGACCGGAGGAGTATGGCTACACCTTC. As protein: CASSRPEEYGYTF.